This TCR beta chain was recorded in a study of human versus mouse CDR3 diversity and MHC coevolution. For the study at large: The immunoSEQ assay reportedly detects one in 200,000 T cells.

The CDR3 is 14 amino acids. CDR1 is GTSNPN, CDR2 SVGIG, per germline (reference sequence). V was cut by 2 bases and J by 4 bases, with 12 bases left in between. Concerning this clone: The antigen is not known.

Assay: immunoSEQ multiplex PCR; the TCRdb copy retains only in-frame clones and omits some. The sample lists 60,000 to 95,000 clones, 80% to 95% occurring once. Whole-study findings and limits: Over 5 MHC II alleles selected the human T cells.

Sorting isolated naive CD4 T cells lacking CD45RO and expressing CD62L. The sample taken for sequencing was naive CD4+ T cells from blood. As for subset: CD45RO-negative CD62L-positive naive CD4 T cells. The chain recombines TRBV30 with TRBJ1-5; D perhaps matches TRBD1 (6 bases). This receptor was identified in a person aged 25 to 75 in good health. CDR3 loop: CAWSYGQLNQPQHF. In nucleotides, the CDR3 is TGTGCCTGGAGTTACGGACAGTTAAATCAGCCCCAGCATTTT.